These T cell receptor beta chains were read from a single sample in a study of blood T cell repertoires in COVID-19. Libraries were prepared by immunoSEQ multiplex PCR; TCRdb keeps only in-frame clonotypes and omits some of them. In the table there are around 280,000 clones, 70% to 90% of which are singletons. Sequences were obtained from peripheral blood. The source of these receptors is a woman aged 25 to 39 who had recovered from COVID-19. CDR3s include the opening cysteine and the closing phenylalanine or tryptophan. A D gene is named only where the DNA matches it firmly. Size is stated for part of the rows, as once, few or many counts, or as a class when the clone is expanded.

TRBV30	TRBJ1-2	.	once	TGTGCCTGGAAGACGGGGTCCTTTGGCTACACCTTC	CAWKTGSFGYTF
TRBV19	TRBJ1-5	.	few	TGTGCCAGTAGTATAATGAGTCGAATAGGGACTGCTTTTCAGCCCCAGCATTTT	CASSIMSRIGTAFQPQHF
TRBV5-8	TRBJ2-1	TRBD2	.	TGTGCCAGCCCCCTCCCCCCCGGGGAGCGGGGGGATGAGCAGTTCTTC	CASPLPPGERGDEQFF
TRBV11-3	TRBJ1-1	TRBD1	once	TGTGCCAGCAGCTTAGATGGGGCAGGGGGAACTGAAGCTTTCTTT	CASSLDGAGGTEAFF
TRBV6-5	TRBJ2-5	.	many	TGTGCCAGCAGTTACGAGGGAGATTGGAGGAAAGAGACCCAGTACTTC	CASSYEGDWRKETQYF
TRBV28	TRBJ2-7	TRBD1	.	TGTGCCAGCAGGTCTACAGGGGTCGGGGAGCAGTACTTC	CASRSTGVGEQYF
TRBV11-2	TRBJ2-7	.	.	TGTGCCAGCAGCTTGGCCTCGGGACACTTTTACGAGCAGTACTTC	CASSLASGHFYEQYF
TRBV25-1	TRBJ2-3	TRBD1	.	TGTGCCAGCAGTCCCCAGGGGGCGAGGACAGATACGCAGTATTTT	CASSPQGARTDTQYF
TRBV19	TRBJ1-5	TRBD1	.	TGTGCCAGTAGATTCGACAGGGAGCCTAATCAGCCCCAGCATTTT	CASRFDREPNQPQHF
TRBV30	TRBJ2-7	.	.	TGTGCCTGGAGTTCGGGGTCCTACGAGCAGTACTTC	CAWSSGSYEQYF
TRBV7-9	TRBJ2-7	TRBD1	once	TGTGCCAGCAGCACAACCAGCGCGACAGGGGGTCTGCACGAGCAGTACTTC	CASSTTSATGGLHEQYF
TRBV6-2/TRBV6-3	TRBJ1-5	.	.	TGTGCCAGCAGTTATGGAGAAGGGGGTCAGCCCCAGCATTTT	CASSYGEGGQPQHF
TRBV6-5	TRBJ2-7	.	.	TGTGCCAGCAGAGTGACAGGCTCCTACGAGCAGTACTTC	CASRVTGSYEQYF
TRBV18	TRBJ1-1	.	.	TGTGCCAGCTCACCACGGTCGACAGACCGACATTCGGAAGCTTTCTTT	CASSPRSTDRHSEAFF
TRBV11-2	TRBJ2-1	TRBD2	.	TGTGCCAGCAGCCGGACTAGCGGGACCTTAAATGAGCAGTTCTTC	CASSRTSGTLNEQFF
TRBV5-1	TRBJ2-5	.	.	TGCGCCAGCAGCCCAGGTACTAGCACCGGAGGAGAGACCCAGTACTTC	CASSPGTSTGGETQYF
TRBV3-1/TRBV3-2	TRBJ1-1	TRBD1	.	TGTGCCAGCAGCCCGGAGACAGGGGGCAGGTCTGAAGCTTTCTTT	CASSPETGGRSEAFF
TRBV19	TRBJ2-7	TRBD2	few	TGTGCCAGTAGTCCGGGGGGACTAGCGGGGTACGAGCAGTACTTC	CASSPGGLAGYEQYF
TRBV6-5	TRBJ1-4	.	.	TGTGCCAGCAGCGGACAGTCAACTAATGAAAAACTGTTTTTT	CASSGQSTNEKLFF
TRBV7-2	TRBJ1-6	.	.	TGTGCCAGCAGCTTAGAGCAGGGTTATAATTCACCCCTCCACTTT	CASSLEQGYNSPLHF
TRBV19	TRBJ1-1	TRBD1	once	TGTGCCAGTGGGGACAGCCACACTGAAGCTTTCTTT	CASGDSHTEAFF
TRBV6-6	TRBJ2-3	TRBD1	.	TGTGCCAGCAGTCCCCGACAGGGCTTATTCACAGATACGCAGTATTTT	CASSPRQGLFTDTQYF
TRBV19	TRBJ1-1	.	few	TGTGCCAGTAGTATGTACCCCCGGGACACTGAAGCTTTCTTT	CASSMYPRDTEAFF
TRBV28	TRBJ2-5	.	.	TGTGCCAGCACCCTAAAGACTTACCAAGAGACCCAGTACTTC	CASTLKTYQETQYF
TRBV7-2	TRBJ2-5	TRBD1	.	TGTGCCAGCAGCTTATCAATAGGGGGCGAGACCCAGTACTTC	CASSLSIGGETQYF
TRBV4-1	TRBJ2-1	TRBD2	.	TGCGCCAGCAGCCCACTTGGAGCGGGGGGATACAATGAGCAGTTCTTC	CASSPLGAGGYNEQFF
TRBV12-3/TRBV12-4	TRBJ1-2	TRBD1	.	TGTGCCAGCAGCTTAGACAGGGCGGCTGGCTACACCTTC	CASSLDRAAGYTF
TRBV5-4	TRBJ2-7	.	.	TGTGCCAGCAGCTTGGCTGGCAGGGCAGACTCCTACGAGCAGTACTTC	CASSLAGRADSYEQYF
TRBV5-4	TRBJ2-7	.	once	TGTGCCAGCAGCTTCCGGGACAACCCCTACGAGCAGTACTTC	CASSFRDNPYEQYF
TRBV28	TRBJ2-3	.	.	TGTGCCAGCAAGGGGGGGCTCGGAGATACGCAGTATTTT	CASKGGLGDTQYF
TRBV27	TRBJ2-3	.	.	TGTGCCAGCAAGTGGCGGGGACGCACAGATACGCAGTATTTT	CASKWRGRTDTQYF
TRBV4-1	TRBJ2-7	.	.	TGCGCCAGCAGCCAAGGTCGAGTCGCCGAGCAGTACTTC	CASSQGRVAEQYF
TRBV18	TRBJ2-2	TRBD2	.	TGTGCCAGCTCACCCATCGGGACTAGCGGGGCCTACACCGGGGAGCTGTTTTTT	CASSPIGTSGAYTGELFF
TRBV27	TRBJ2-5	.	.	TGTGCCAGCAGTTTATGGGGCGGGGATCAAGAGACCCAGTACTTC	CASSLWGGDQETQYF
TRBV12-3/TRBV12-4	TRBJ2-7	TRBD2	.	TGTGCCAGCAGAATTTCGGGGGGGTACGAGCAGTACTTC	CASRISGGYEQYF
TRBV5-4	TRBJ2-3	TRBD2	.	TGTGCCAGCAGCCGCGGACTAGCGGGATTCACAGATACGCAGTATTTT	CASSRGLAGFTDTQYF
TRBV6-2/TRBV6-3	TRBJ2-2	TRBD1	.	TGTGCCAGCAGTCTTCAGGGGGCGGGGAACACCGGGGAGCTGTTTTTT	CASSLQGAGNTGELFF
TRBV6-5	TRBJ1-5	TRBD1	.	TGTGCCAGCAGAGGGGGGACAGGGGTTTATCAGCCCCAGCATTTT	CASRGGTGVYQPQHF
TRBV5-1	TRBJ2-5	TRBD1	.	TGCGCCAGCAGGTCCCGAGGGACAGTGTTGGAGACCCAGTACTTC	CASRSRGTVLETQYF
TRBV18	TRBJ2-7	TRBD2	.	TGTGCCAGCTCTCCCCCCGGGAAGAGCGGGGCCTTCTACGAGCAGTACTTC	CASSPPGKSGAFYEQYF
TRBV11-2	TRBJ2-5	TRBD1	.	TGTGCCAGCAGCTTAGGGGGGACAGGGGAAGAGACCCAGTACTTC	CASSLGGTGEETQYF
TRBV5-4	TRBJ2-2	.	.	TGTGCCAGCAGCTTGGAATCCCGGTACACCGGGGAGCTGTTTTTT	CASSLESRYTGELFF
TRBV30	TRBJ1-2	.	.	TGTGCCTGGAGCGCCCAGAGCGCGGGTGGAAGCTACACCTTC	CAWSAQSAGGSYTF
TRBV5-4	TRBJ2-7	.	once	TGTGCCAGCAGCGCAGAGGGGGACCAACGAAACTTC	CASSAEGDQRNF
TRBV7-9	TRBJ1-1	TRBD1	.	TGTGCCAGCAGCTTCCAGGGGGGATATGAAGCTTTCTTT	CASSFQGGYEAFF
TRBV5-1	TRBJ1-1	.	.	TGCGCCAGCAGCTTTGGGCCGAACACTGAAGCTTTCTTT	CASSFGPNTEAFF